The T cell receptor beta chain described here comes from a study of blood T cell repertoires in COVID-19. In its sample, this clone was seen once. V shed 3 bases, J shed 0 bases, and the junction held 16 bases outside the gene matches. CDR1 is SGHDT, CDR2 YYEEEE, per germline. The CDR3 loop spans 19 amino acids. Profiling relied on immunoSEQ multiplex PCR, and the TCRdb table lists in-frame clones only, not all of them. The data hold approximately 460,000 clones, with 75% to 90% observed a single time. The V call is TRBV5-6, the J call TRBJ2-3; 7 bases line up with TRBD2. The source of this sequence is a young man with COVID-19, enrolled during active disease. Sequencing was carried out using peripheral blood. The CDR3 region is CASSSIILPSGGSTDTQYF. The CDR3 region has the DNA TGTGCCAGCAGCTCGATAATACTCCCTAGCGGAGGTAGCACAGATACGCAGTATTTT.